This T cell receptor (beta chain) was documented in a study of CD8+ T cells in alopecia areata. The germline V gene encodes CDR1 GTSNPN and CDR2 SVGIG (reference sequence). The CDR3 spans 15 residues. Trimming removed 1 base from V and 3 bases from J, with 15 bases in between. RNA extraction was followed by reverse transcription into cDNA, which acted as the sequencing template. This table comes from immunoSEQ multiplex PCR, and its TCRdb copy is limited to in-frame clones, with some not included. The repertoire includes 100,000 to 150,000 clones, 47% of them detected once, and roughly 10% sits in the top ten.

The TCR originated in a human donor with alopecia areata. Sequences were obtained from NKG2D-low CD8+ T cells sorted from blood. The chain links TRBV30 to TRBJ1-2; D unresolved. The CDR3 sequence is CAWSDSPAPDYGYTF. The CDR3 bases are TGTGCCTGGAGTGACTCACCGGCCCCGGACTATGGCTACACCTTC.